The entry below describes one T cell receptor (beta chain). What it recognizes is unknown. Germline V gene lookup returns CDR1 SEHNR and CDR2 FQNEAQ (reference sequence). Trimming cost V 5 bases and J 3 bases, with 19 bases left between them. This CDR3 has 16 residues. Generated by immunoSEQ multiplex PCR, the TCRdb table keeps only in-frame clones and is missing some. This table holds roughly 68,000 clones, roughly 90% found once. The entry originates in a study of OX40 agonist ivuxolimab in advanced cancers. Across the whole study: With a range of about 23 to 85, age averaged approximately 55 years, and 75% to 90% were male. The study reported partial responses in three patients: one hepatocellular carcinoma, two cutaneous melanoma. Study-wide results and caveats: The authors also found low normalized T-cell clonal expansion in some nonresponders. In the 0.1 to 3.0 mg/kg range, CD4+ and CD8+ blood T cells had expanded clonally by week 6.

The chain uses TRBV7-9 and TRBJ1-1; D unclear. The source is an adult with an advanced solid tumor such as melanoma, head and neck, liver or kidney cancer. Sequenced here: CD4+ or CD8+ T cells sorted from blood, sampled in a trial of the OX40 agonist ivuxolimab. This chain's CDR3 is CASSTLSWGWDTEAFF. In DNA form, the CDR3 reads TGTGCCAGCAGCACCCTTTCATGGGGATGGGACACTGAAGCTTTCTTT.